Only a few counts were recorded for the clone carrying this T cell receptor beta chain. Its specificity is unknown. Whenever a sample was processed, at least 7 million PBMCs were isolated. A sample-barcoded 5' primer and a J-beta primer mix were used in a second PCR of roughly 7 to 11 cycles. Tags on each cDNA molecule came from a template-switch adaptor with 12 random nucleotides. TCRdb re-analysed the 5' RACE reads in MiXCR, keeping a single row per CDR3 protein. The sample has 1.8 million or so distinct CDR3 sequences; about two fifths are singletons. The source of the sample is a study of blood T cells in healthy people across ages. Whole-study findings and limits: Higher naive T cell percentage went strongly together with higher TCR beta diversity. With donor CMV status unknown, expanded clonotype changes were possibly confounded.

V shed 3 bases and J 4 bases; nucleotides not matched to a gene: 6. Looked up from germline, CDR1 is SGDLS and CDR2 is YYNGEE. The CDR3 covers 15 residues. Sequences were obtained from blood. This chain connects TRBV9 to TRBJ1-2; 10 positions match TRBD1. This TCR was recovered from a human donor in good health. CDR3 region: CASSGGQGGFYGYTF. The DNA of the CDR3 is TGTGCCAGCAGCGGAGGACAGGGGGGTTTCTATGGCTACACCTTC.